The 15 T cell receptor beta chains presented below share a single source sample, sequenced in a study of OX40 agonist ivuxolimab in advanced cancers. Libraries were prepared by immunoSEQ multiplex PCR; TCRdb keeps only in-frame clonotypes and omits some of them. The table has tens of thousands of clones, 85% to 90% seen once. This material consisted of CD4+ or CD8+ T cells sorted from blood, taken in a trial of the OX40 agonist ivuxolimab. These receptor sequences come from an adult with an advanced solid tumor such as melanoma, head and neck, liver or kidney cancer.

This clone has a single count. The chain carries TRBV19 and TRBJ2-5; a possible D gene is TRBD1 (5 bases). The better agreement between TRBJ2-7 and the DNA end casts doubt on the J call. In germline, CDR1 is LNHDA, CDR2 SQIVND (reference sequence). This CDR3 region has 12 residues. CDR3 in DNA: TGTGCCAGTAGTTGGGGCAGAGGCGAGCAGTACTTC. It codes for CASSWGRGEQYF.

The chain joins TRBV9 to TRBJ2-1; TRBD2 matches 8 bases. Trimming removed 1 base from V and 7 bases from J; junction bases left unmatched: 7. CDR1 and CDR2 (germline): SGDLS, YYNGEE. The CDR3 is made up of 15 amino acids. CDR3 region: CASSVQAGARNEQFF. The CDR3 bases are TGTGCCAGCAGCGTACAAGCGGGAGCCCGAAATGAGCAGTTCTTC.

The chain couples TRBV18 to TRBJ2-1; possible D gene TRBD1, 6 bases. The CDR3 loop spans 14 amino acids. Per the germline V gene, CDR1 is KGHSH and CDR2 is LQKENI. V lost 3 bases to trimming and J lost 2 bases, with 8 bases between them. CDR3 residues: CASSPDRTYNEQFF. CDR3 coding DNA: TGTGCCAGCTCACCGGACAGAACCTACAATGAGCAGTTCTTC.

The rearrangement uses TRBV10-3 and TRBJ1-4; 7 bases are shared with TRBD1. V lost 5 bases, J lost 8 bases, and 8 bases stayed unmatched. The CDR3 is 14 amino acids. The germline gives CDR1 ENHRY, CDR2 SYGVKD. The CDR3 is CAISSGTEEEKLFF. CDR3 sequence (DNA): TGTGCCATCAGTAGCGGGACAGAGGAGGAAAAACTGTTTTTT.

The V call is TRBV18, the J call TRBJ2-7; a possible D gene is TRBD2 (6 bases). Trimming shortened V by 0 bases and J by 2 bases, and 8 bases separated the two germline ends. The CDR3 runs 14 residues. CDR1 is KGHSH, CDR2 LQKENI, per germline. CDR3 amino acids: CASSPPSGTYEQYF. The CDR3 nucleotides read TGTGCCAGCTCACCACCTAGCGGTACCTACGAGCAGTACTTC.

The chain recombines TRBV29-1 with TRBJ2-3, with TRBD2 identical over 14 bases. Germline lookup yields CDR1 SQVTM and CDR2 ANQGSEA. This CDR3 has 15 amino acids. J gave up 5 bases and V 7 bases, and 8 bases lay outside the gene matches. DNA of the CDR3: TGCAGCGCAGGAGGGACTAGCGGGAGTGTAGATACGCAGTATTTT. Its protein is CSAGGTSGSVDTQYF.

The V call is TRBV7-9, the J call TRBJ1-1; D call uncertain. The CDR3 has 14 amino acids. Germline-derived CDR1 and CDR2 are SEHNR and FQNEAQ (reference sequence). V gave up 2 bases and J gave up 4 bases, with 11 bases separating them. DNA for the CDR3: TGTGCCAGCAGCTTAAGCGCAGGTAGCACTGAAGCTTTCTTT. Translated: CASSLSAGSTEAFF.

This chain links TRBV4-2 with TRBJ2-4; 11 positions agree with TRBD2. Germline values: CDR1 LGHNA, CDR2 YNFKEQ. The CDR3 is 16 residues long. Trimming at V came to 4 bases and at J to 3 bases, leaving 5 bases not matched to a gene. In DNA form, the CDR3 reads TGTGCCAGCAGCCCCCGACTAGCGGGACACAAAAACATTCAGTACTTC. This translates into CASSPRLAGHKNIQYF.

The chain has TRBV5-1 and TRBJ2-5; no clear D gene. This CDR3 has 14 residues. V was trimmed by 0 bases and J by 1 base, leaving 7 bases between them. CDR1 is SGHRS and CDR2 is YFSETQ in the germline V gene. CDR3 loop: CASSLAAPQETQYF. The CDR3 bases are TGCGCCAGCAGCTTGGCCGCCCCCCAAGAGACCCAGTACTTC.

The V gene is TRBV28, the J gene TRBJ1-1; 8 positions agree with TRBD1. Germline-derived CDR1 and CDR2 are MDHEN and SYDVKM. This CDR3 has 15 residues. Losses at the gene ends were 2 bases for V and 10 bases for J; bases not matched to a gene: 12. The CDR3: CASSLHDRGRGAAFF. DNA for the CDR3: TGTGCCAGCAGTTTACATGACAGGGGTCGCGGGGCAGCTTTCTTT.

The V gene is TRBV7-3, the J gene TRBJ2-1, with TRBD2 identical over 12 bases. The CDR3 consists of 16 residues. From germline, CDR1 is SGHTA and CDR2 FQGTGA. Trimming took 1 base from V and 11 from J; bases not matched to a gene: 9. The CDR3 DNA follows: TGTGCCAGCAGCTTAAGAGGGCTAGCGGGAGGGCCCCAGCAGTTCTTC. This encodes CASSLRGLAGGPQQFF.

A few counts support this clone. The V call is TRBV9, the J call TRBJ2-1, with TRBD1 matching over 8 bases. The CDR3 length is 14 residues. V shed 4 bases, J shed 7 bases, and the junction held 7 bases outside the gene matches. The V gene's germline CDR1 is SGDLS and CDR2 YYNGEE. The CDR3 region has the DNA TGTGCCAGCAGCCTGCGGACAGGGTGGAATGAGCAGTTCTTC. It translates to CASSLRTGWNEQFF.

CDR3 protein: CASSQRRVNEKLFF. CDR3 bases: TGTGCCAGCAGCCAACGGAGGGTTAATGAAAAACTGTTTTTT. This sequence joins TRBV14 and TRBJ1-4, with D uncertain. The germline gives CDR1 SGHDN, CDR2 FVKESK. Between the trimmed V and J ends, which lost 2 bases and 4 bases, there was a span of 8 bases. The CDR3 runs to 14 residues.

The gene calls are TRBV5-8 and TRBJ1-5, with 11 nucleotides matching TRBD1. Trimming at V came to 4 bases and at J to 0 bases, leaving 12 bases not matched to a gene. The CDR3 spans 19 residues. From germline, CDR1 is SGHTS and CDR2 YDEGEE. This CDR3 reads CASSPQMGQGVDSNQPQHF. Here the CDR3 DNA reads TGTGCCAGCAGCCCACAAATGGGACAGGGGGTCGATAGCAATCAGCCCCAGCATTTT.

The rearrangement joins TRBV27 to TRBJ1-1, with D maybe TRBD1 (5 bases). The length of the CDR3 is 15 residues. V lost 6 bases and J lost 3, with 17 bases in between. Germline assignment: CDR1 MNHEY and CDR2 SMNVEV (reference sequence). The CDR3 here is CASSTLGRGDTEAFF. The CDR3 nucleotides read TGTGCCAGCAGCACCCTGGGGCGGGGGGACACTGAAGCTTTCTTT.